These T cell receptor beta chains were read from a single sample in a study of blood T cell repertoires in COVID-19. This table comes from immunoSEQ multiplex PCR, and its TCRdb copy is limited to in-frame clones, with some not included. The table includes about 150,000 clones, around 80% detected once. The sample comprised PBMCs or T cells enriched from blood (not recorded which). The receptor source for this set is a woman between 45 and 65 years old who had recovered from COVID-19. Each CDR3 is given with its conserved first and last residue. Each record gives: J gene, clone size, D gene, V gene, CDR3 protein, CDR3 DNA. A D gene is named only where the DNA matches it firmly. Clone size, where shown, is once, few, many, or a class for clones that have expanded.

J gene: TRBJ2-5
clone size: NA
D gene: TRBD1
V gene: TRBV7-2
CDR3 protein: CASSLARTGGETQYF
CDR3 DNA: TGTGCCAGCAGCTTAGCCCGGACAGGCGGGGAGACCCAGTACTTC

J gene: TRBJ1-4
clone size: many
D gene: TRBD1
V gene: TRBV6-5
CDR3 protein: CASSYSRQGTNEKLFF
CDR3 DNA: TGTGCCAGCAGTTACTCGCGACAGGGGACTAATGAAAAACTGTTTTTT

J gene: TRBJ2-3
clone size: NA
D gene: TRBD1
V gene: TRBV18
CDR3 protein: CASSPRRQGGTDTQYF
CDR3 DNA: TGTGCCAGCTCACCGAGAAGACAGGGGGGGACAGATACGCAGTATTTT

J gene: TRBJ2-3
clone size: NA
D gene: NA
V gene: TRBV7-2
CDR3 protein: CASSLGRGILTDTQYF
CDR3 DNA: TGTGCCAGCAGCTTAGGACGCGGGATCCTCACAGATACGCAGTATTTT

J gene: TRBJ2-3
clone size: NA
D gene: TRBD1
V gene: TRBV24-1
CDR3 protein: CATSDPGQGRDTQYF
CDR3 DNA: TGTGCCACCAGTGACCCCGGACAGGGGCGAGATACGCAGTATTTT

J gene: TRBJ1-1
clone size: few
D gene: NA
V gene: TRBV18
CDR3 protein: CASSPRGGVGAFF
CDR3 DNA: TGTGCCAGCTCACCGAGGGGAGGCGTGGGAGCTTTCTTT

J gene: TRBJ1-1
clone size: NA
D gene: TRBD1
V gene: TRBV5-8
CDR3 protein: CASSLWTGVLNTEAFF
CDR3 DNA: TGTGCCAGCAGCTTATGGACAGGGGTCCTAAACACTGAAGCTTTCTTT

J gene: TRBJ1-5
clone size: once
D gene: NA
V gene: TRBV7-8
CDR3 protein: CASSLDRDQPQHF
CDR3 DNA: TGTGCCAGCAGCTTAGACAGGGATCAGCCCCAGCATTTT

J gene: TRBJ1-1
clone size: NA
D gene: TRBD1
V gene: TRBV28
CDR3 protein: CASSYDRGLGNTEAFF
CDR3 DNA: TGTGCCAGCAGTTATGACAGGGGGCTTGGGAACACTGAAGCTTTCTTT

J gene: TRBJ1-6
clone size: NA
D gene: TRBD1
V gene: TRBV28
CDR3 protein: CASLRGRNSPLHF
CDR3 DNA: TGTGCCAGTCTCAGGGGGCGGAATTCACCCCTCCACTTT

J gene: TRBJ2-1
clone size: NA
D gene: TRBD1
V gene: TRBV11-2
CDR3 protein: CASSLVGAGGEKQFF
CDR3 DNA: TGTGCCAGCAGCTTAGTGGGTGCAGGGGGCGAGAAGCAGTTCTTC

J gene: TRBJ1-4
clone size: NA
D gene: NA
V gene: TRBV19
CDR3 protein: CASSIIARATNEKLFF
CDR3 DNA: TGTGCCAGTAGTATAATTGCCAGGGCGACTAATGAAAAACTGTTTTTT

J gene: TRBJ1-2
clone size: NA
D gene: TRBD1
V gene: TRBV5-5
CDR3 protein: CASSNGQGLYGYTF
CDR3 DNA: TGTGCCAGCAGCAACGGACAGGGGCTCTATGGCTACACCTTC

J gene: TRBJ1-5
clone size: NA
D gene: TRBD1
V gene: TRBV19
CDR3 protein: CASSSMTGGFQPQHF
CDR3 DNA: TGTGCCAGTAGTAGCATGACAGGGGGCTTTCAGCCCCAGCATTTT

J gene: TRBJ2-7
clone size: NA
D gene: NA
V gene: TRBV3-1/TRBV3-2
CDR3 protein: CASSRGYEQYF
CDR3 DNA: TGTGCCAGCAGTCGGGGTTACGAGCAGTACTTC

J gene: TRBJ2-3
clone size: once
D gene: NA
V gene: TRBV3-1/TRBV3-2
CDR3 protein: CASSQNSGETRDTQYF
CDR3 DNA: TGTGCCAGCAGCCAAAATTCGGGGGAGACCAGAGATACGCAGTATTTT

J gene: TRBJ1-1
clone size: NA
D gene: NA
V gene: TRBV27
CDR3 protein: CASSLSGGTEAFF
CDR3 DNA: TGTGCCAGCAGTTTATCGGGGGGCACTGAAGCTTTCTTT

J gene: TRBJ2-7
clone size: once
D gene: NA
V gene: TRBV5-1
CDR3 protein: CASSFGGNEQYF
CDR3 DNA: TGCGCCAGCAGCTTCGGGGGAAACGAGCAGTACTTC

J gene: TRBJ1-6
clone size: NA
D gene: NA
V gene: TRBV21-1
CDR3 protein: CASSKPRAWASSPLHF
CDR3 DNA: TGTGCCAGCAGCAAACCCCGCGCGTGGGCGTCTTCACCCCTCCACTTT

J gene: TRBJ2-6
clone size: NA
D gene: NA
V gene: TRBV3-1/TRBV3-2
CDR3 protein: CASSQSRAGANVLTF
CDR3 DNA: TGTGCCAGCAGCCAGTCTCGAGCGGGGGCCAACGTCCTGACTTTC

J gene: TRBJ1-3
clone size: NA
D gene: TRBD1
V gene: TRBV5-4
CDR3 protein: CASSSRGFGNTIYF
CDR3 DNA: TGTGCCAGCAGCTCCAGGGGGTTTGGGAACACCATATATTTT

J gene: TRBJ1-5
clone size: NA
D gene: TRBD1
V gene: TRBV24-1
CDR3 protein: CATSDPRTGLGKPQHF
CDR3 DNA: TGTGCCACCAGTGACCCTAGGACAGGGCTCGGTAAGCCCCAGCATTTT

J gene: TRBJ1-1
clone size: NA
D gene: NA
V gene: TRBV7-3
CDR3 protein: CASSVGQGEAFF
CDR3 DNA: TGTGCCAGCAGCGTCGGGCAGGGCGAAGCTTTCTTT

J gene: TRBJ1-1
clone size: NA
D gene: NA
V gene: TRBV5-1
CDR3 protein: CASSLVQGNTEAFF
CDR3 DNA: TGCGCCAGCAGCTTGGTTCAGGGAAACACTGAAGCTTTCTTT

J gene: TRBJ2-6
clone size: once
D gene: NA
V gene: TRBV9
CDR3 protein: CASSLQGTGANVLTF
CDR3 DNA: TGTGCCAGCAGCCTACAGGGTACCGGGGCCAACGTCCTGACTTTC

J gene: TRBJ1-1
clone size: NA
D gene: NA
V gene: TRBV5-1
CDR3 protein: CASSLIGRGVNTEAFF
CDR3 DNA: TGCGCCAGCAGCTTGATCGGCAGGGGAGTGAACACTGAAGCTTTCTTT

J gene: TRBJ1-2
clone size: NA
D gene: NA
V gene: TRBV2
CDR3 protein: CASSEAVRLNYGYTF
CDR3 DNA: TGTGCCAGCAGTGAAGCCGTCCGTCTTAACTATGGCTACACCTTC

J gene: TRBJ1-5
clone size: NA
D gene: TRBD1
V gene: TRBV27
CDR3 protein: CASRDRGPSNQPQHF
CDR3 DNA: TGTGCCAGCAGAGACAGGGGGCCCAGCAATCAGCCCCAGCATTTT

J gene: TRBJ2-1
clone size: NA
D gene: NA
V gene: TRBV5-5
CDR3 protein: CASSFVLSYNEQFF
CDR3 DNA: TGTGCCAGCAGCTTTGTCCTCTCCTACAATGAGCAGTTCTTC

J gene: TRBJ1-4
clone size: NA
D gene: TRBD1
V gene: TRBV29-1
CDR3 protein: CSAGKQGAPNEKLFF
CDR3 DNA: TGCAGCGCCGGCAAACAGGGGGCACCTAATGAAAAACTGTTTTTT

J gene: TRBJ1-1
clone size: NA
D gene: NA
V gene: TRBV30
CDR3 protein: CAWSIDRDTEAFF
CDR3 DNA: TGTGCCTGGAGTATTGACAGAGACACTGAAGCTTTCTTT

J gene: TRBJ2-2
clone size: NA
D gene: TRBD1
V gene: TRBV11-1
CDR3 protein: CASSWTGGSAGELFF
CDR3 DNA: TGTGCCAGCAGCTGGACAGGGGGGTCTGCCGGGGAGCTGTTTTTT

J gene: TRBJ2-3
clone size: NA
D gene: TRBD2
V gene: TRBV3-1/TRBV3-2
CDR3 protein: CASSDIFRGVTDTQYF
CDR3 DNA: TGTGCCAGCAGCGATATTTTTCGGGGGGTCACAGATACGCAGTATTTT

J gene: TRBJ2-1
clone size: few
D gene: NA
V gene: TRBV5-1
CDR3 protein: CASSPGGDNEQFF
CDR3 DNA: TGCGCCAGCAGCCCGGGGGGCGACAATGAGCAGTTCTTC

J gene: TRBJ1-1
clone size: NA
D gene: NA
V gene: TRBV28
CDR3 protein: CASRLNTEAFF
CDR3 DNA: TGTGCCAGCAGACTTAACACTGAAGCTTTCTTT

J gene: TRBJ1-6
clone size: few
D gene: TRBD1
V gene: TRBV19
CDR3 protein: CASRDRRDPLHF
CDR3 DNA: TGTGCCAGCAGGGACAGGCGGGACCCCCTCCACTTT

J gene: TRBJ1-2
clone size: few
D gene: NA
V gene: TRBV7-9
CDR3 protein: CASSLREGAYYGYTF
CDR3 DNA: TGTGCCAGCAGCTTAAGAGAGGGCGCGTACTATGGCTACACCTTC